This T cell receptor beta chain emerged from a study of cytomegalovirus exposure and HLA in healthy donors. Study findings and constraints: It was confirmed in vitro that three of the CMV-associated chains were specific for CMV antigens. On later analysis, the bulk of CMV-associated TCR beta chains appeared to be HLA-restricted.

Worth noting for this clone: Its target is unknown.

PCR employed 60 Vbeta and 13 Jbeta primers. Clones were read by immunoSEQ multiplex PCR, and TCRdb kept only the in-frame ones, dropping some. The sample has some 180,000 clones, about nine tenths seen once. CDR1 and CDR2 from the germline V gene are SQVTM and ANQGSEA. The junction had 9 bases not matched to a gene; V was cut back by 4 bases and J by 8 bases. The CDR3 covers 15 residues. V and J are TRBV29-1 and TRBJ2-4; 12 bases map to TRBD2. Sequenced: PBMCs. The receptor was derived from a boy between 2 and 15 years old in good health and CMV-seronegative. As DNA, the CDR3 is TGCAGCGTTGGTCCTAGCGGGGGGGGTTCGGACATTCAGTACTTC. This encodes CSVGPSGGGSDIQYF.